This T cell receptor beta chain was recorded in a study of control samples from healthy donors and cancer patients. TCRdb keeps only in-frame clones here, not all; method: immunoSEQ multiplex PCR. Altogether 150,000 to 200,000 clones are present, roughly 94% being singletons, with the ten largest covering about 9.3%. V lost 4 bases, J lost 2 bases, and 4 bases stayed unmatched. This CDR3 has 15 residues. The V gene's germline CDR1 is SGHVS and CDR2 FNYEAQ. The sequence was collected from a woman aged 40 to 55 in good health. V and J are TRBV7-6 and TRBJ2-1, with 8 bases aligning to TRBD2. The sequenced sample was blood. Written as DNA, the CDR3 is TGTGCCAGCAGCTCCCCGGGGGGGGCCTACAATGAGCAGTTCTTC. Protein sequence: CASSSPGGAYNEQFF.